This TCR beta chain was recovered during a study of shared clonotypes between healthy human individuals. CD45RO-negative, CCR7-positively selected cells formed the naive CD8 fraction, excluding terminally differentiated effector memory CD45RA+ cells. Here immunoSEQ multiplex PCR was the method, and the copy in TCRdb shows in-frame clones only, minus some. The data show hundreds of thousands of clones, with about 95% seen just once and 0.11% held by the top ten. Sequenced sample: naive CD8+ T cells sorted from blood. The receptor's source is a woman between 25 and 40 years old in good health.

The CDR3 nucleotides read TGTGCCAGCAGCCAAGATACAGCGGGACCCCCCTACGAGCAGTACTTC. It specifies CASSQDTAGPPYEQYF. The rearrangement joins TRBV14 to TRBJ2-7, with 7 bases fitting TRBD2. Germline V lookup: CDR1 SGHDN, CDR2 FVKESK. The CDR3 totals 16 residues. J lost 2 bases, V lost 0 bases, and 7 bases had no gene match.